What follows are 9 T cell receptor beta chains derived from one specimen sequenced in a study of blood T cells in healthy people across ages. Primed by a sample-barcoded 5' primer and a J-beta primer mix, a second PCR proceeded for 7 to 11 cycles. In TCRdb, the 5' RACE reads were re-called with MiXCR into one record per CDR3 protein. The data contain more than 900,000 distinct CDR3 sequences, about 28% of them singletons. This same sample was also taken into another study, of T cells of mothers and their children.

The sequenced sample consisted of blood. These TCRs come from a woman aged 40 to 50 in good health.

This clonotype came up many times. The rearrangement links TRBV7-2 to TRBJ2-7; D could derive from TRBD1 or TRBD2 (5 bases each). The germline gives CDR1 SGHTA, CDR2 FQGNSA. The ends were cut back, 1 base at V and 2 bases at J, with 18 bases in the middle. This CDR3 comprises 17 residues. CDR3 region: CASSLGFSPGTPYEQYF. In DNA form, the CDR3 reads TGTGCCAGCAGCTTAGGCTTCTCCCCAGGGACCCCCTACGAGCAGTACTTC. Looking up the rest from reference TRBV7-2 and TRBJ2-7 gives the full variable domain: GAGVSQSPSNKVTEKGKDVELRCDPISGHTALYWYRQSLGQGLEFLIYFQGNSAPDKSGLPSDRFSAERTGGSVSTLTIQRTQQEDSAVYLCASSLGFSPGTPYEQYFGPGTRLTVT.

The chain carries TRBV12-3 or TRBV12-4 and TRBJ1-6; maybe TRBD1 (5 bases). The CDR3 has 13 amino acids. V dropped 8 bases and J dropped 4 bases, with 9 bases sitting between them. The CDR3 loop is CASAGLYNSPLHF. CDR3 DNA: TGTGCCAGCGCGGGACTGTATAATTCACCCCTCCACTTT.

This clonotype occurred once. The chain has TRBV20-1 and TRBJ2-3, with D hard to call. V gave up 6 bases and J gave up 8 bases, with 9 bases separating them. Germline CDR1 is DFQATT and CDR2 is SNEGSKA (reference sequence). The CDR3 loop spans 10 amino acids. The CDR3 coding sequence is TGCAGTGCAACATCCAGTACGCAGTATTTT. Residues: CSATSSTQYF.

The rearrangement uses TRBV18 and TRBJ1-5; D may be TRBD1 (5 bases). This CDR3 is built from 13 residues. The V gene's germline CDR1 is KGHSH and CDR2 LQKENI. The ends were cut back, 6 bases at V and 5 bases at J, with 11 bases in the middle. The DNA of the CDR3 is TGTGCCAGCTCCGGGACCGACTATCAGCCCCAGCATTTT. Its protein product is CASSGTDYQPQHF.

In this sample, this clonotype turned up a few times. The genes are TRBV6-2 or TRBV6-3 and TRBJ2-4; D not resolved. The CDR3 covers 12 residues. Trimming removed 6 bases from V and 7 bases from J, with 10 bases in between. Germline CDR1 MNHEY, CDR2 SVGEGT. CDR3 nucleotides: TGTGCCAGCAGGTCAGGCGACAACATTCAGTACTTC. Translated, it gives CASRSGDNIQYF.

This clonotype was found a few times. The genes are TRBV5-1 and TRBJ2-5; 7 nucleotides agree with TRBD1. Germline CDR1 reads SGHRS; CDR2 reads YFSETQ. The trim removed 3 bases at V and 4 bases at J, leaving 9 bases unmatched. The CDR3 has 15 amino acids. CDR3: CASSSTGTDPETQYF. The CDR3, as DNA: TGCGCCAGCAGCTCCACCGGGACAGACCCAGAGACCCAGTACTTC.

V is TRBV27 and J is TRBJ2-1; 8 bases are a match to TRBD2. CDR1 and CDR2 from the germline V gene are MNHEY and SMNVEV (reference sequence). V trimming: 0 bases; J trimming: 2 bases; junction bases outside the gene matches: 3. The CDR3 is made up of 16 amino acids. CDR3 DNA sequence: TGTGCCAGCAGTTTATCTAGCGGGGAGACCTACAATGAGCAGTTCTTC. This encodes CASSLSSGETYNEQFF.

About this clonotype itself: At one boundary the junction diverges from the germline segment, which might be a read error. The V gene is TRBV6-1, the J gene TRBJ2-1; 8 bases are a match to TRBD2. Germline V CDR1 and CDR2: MNHNS, SASEGT. CDR3 size: 15 residues. The CDR3 spells CVSSGAGEAYNEQFF. In nucleotides, the CDR3 is TGTGTCAGCAGTGGAGCGGGGGAGGCATACAATGAGCAGTTCTTC.

This clonotype was detected ten times or more. The genes are TRBV7-3 and TRBJ2-1; possible D gene TRBD1, 5 bases. The CDR3 consists of 14 residues. V lost 5 bases, J lost 4 bases, and 12 bases lay in between. Germline values: CDR1 SGHTA, CDR2 FQGTGA. The CDR3 DNA follows: TGTGCCAGCAGCCCCCTGGCAGGGTACAATGAGCAGTTCTTC. It codes for CASSPLAGYNEQFF.